The T cell receptor beta chain under discussion was sequenced for a study of blood T cell repertoires in COVID-19. The overall study: Researchers got acute and convalescent COVID-19 samples from the United States, Italy and Spain.

As originally analysed: Reference gene primers were amplified, and this amplification served to estimate nucleated cell counts. Assay used: immunoSEQ multiplex PCR; TCRdb lists only in-frame clones, some missing. That table furnishes V, J and clone size, whereas the DNA furnished D and trimming. The sample shows roughly 190,000 clones, more than 75% of them seen only once. The germline gives CDR1 SGDLS, CDR2 YYNGEE. The CDR3 consists of 15 residues. Trimming pared 0 bases from V and 2 bases from J, leaving 8 bases between. This clonotype was sampled from a man aged 18 to 29 with active or convalescent COVID-19. The sequenced sample was peripheral blood. The V gene is TRBV9, the J gene TRBJ2-2; D uncertain. CDR3 in DNA: TGTGCCAGCAGCGTAGCTCTCACTAACACCGGGGAGCTGTTTTTT. Translated: CASSVALTNTGELFF.